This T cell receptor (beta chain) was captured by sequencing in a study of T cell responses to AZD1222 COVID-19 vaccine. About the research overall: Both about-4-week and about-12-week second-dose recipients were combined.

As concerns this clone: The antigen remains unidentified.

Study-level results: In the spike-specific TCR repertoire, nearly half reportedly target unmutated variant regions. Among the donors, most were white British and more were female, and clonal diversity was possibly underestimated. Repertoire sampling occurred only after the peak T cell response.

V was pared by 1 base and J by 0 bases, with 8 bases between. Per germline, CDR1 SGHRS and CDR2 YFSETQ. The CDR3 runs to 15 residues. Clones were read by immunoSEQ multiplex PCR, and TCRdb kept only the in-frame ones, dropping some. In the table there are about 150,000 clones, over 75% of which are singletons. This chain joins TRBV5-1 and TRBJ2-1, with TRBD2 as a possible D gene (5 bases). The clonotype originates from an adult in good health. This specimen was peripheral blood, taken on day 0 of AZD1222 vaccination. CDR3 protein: CASSLFAGSYNEQFF. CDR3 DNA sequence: TGCGCCAGCAGCTTGTTTGCGGGCTCCTACAATGAGCAGTTCTTC.